Listed here are 24 T cell receptor beta chains from one sample, sequenced in a study of CD8 T cells in Susac syndrome. The RNA input was about 0.5 to 1 ug, and it was reverse transcribed with random hexamers. Each CDR3 protein gets one entry after TCRdb re-called the immunoSEQ multiplex PCR reads with MiXCR. The sample holds roughly 130,000 distinct CDR3 sequences, 95% to 96% seen once. The sample consisted of CD4+ T cells from PBMCs. The receptors stem from a human donor with Susac syndrome.

The V call is TRBV7-2, the J call TRBJ2-3; 7 bases map to TRBD2. This CDR3 is 15 amino acids long. The trim removed 1 base at V and 3 bases at J, leaving 4 bases unmatched. Per the germline V gene, CDR1 is SGHTA and CDR2 is FQGNSA. The CDR3 DNA reads as TGTGCCAGCAGCTTAGGGGAGGGGTGGACAGATACGCAGTATTTT. Amino acid sequence: CASSLGEGWTDTQYF.

The rearrangement links TRBV27 to TRBJ2-5; possibly TRBD2 for D (5 bases). From germline, CDR1 is MNHEY and CDR2 SMNVEV (reference sequence). The CDR3 sequence is 12 residues long. V dropped 9 bases and J dropped 5 bases, with 13 bases sitting between them. The CDR3 loop is CASGGIRETQYF. The CDR3 DNA is TGTGCCAGTGGAGGTATCAGGGAGACCCAGTACTTC.

This chain connects TRBV6-5 to TRBJ2-1; D may be TRBD1 (6 bases). V lost 6 bases and J lost 3, with 15 bases in between. This CDR3 spans 15 amino acids. Germline V gene lookup returns CDR1 MNHEY and CDR2 SVGAGI. The CDR3 is CASRGAGSGYNEQFF. In nucleotides, the CDR3 is TGTGCCAGCAGGGGGGCCGGGTCCGGCTACAATGAGCAGTTCTTC.

The chain employs TRBV11-1 and TRBJ2-7; no definite D call. There are 14 residues in the CDR3. V lost 4 bases, J lost 1 base, and 11 bases lay in between. Germline CDR1 reads SGHAT; CDR2 reads FQDESV (reference sequence). CDR3 amino acids: CASSSTWLSYEQYF. Here the CDR3 DNA reads TGTGCCAGCAGCTCCACATGGCTTTCCTACGAGCAGTACTTC.

V gene TRBV4-3 combines with J gene TRBJ1-5, with D uncertain. Germline values: CDR1 LGHNA, CDR2 YSLEER. The CDR3 sequence is 15 residues long. Trimming took 0 bases from V and 3 from J, leaving 9 bases between them. This CDR3 reads CASSQETGPNQPQHF. The CDR3 region has the DNA TGCGCCAGCAGCCAAGAAACGGGCCCCAATCAGCCCCAGCATTTT.

The chain joins TRBV2 to TRBJ2-7, with D unresolved. V was cut by 6 bases and J by 2 bases, with 11 bases left in between. The germline CDR1 and CDR2 sequences are SNHLY and FYNNEI. The CDR3 totals 13 residues. CDR3 bases: TGTGCCAGCAGCACGGACGGCCCCTACGAGCAGTACTTC. Amino acid sequence: CASSTDGPYEQYF.

In nucleotides, the CDR3 is TGTGCCAGCTCAGGGGCAGAGAATCAGCCCCAGCATTTT. It is translated as CASSGAENQPQHF. This chain uses TRBV18 with TRBJ1-5; D perhaps matches TRBD1 (5 bases). V dropped 5 bases and J dropped 4 bases, with 9 bases sitting between them. Germline loops: CDR1 KGHSH, CDR2 LQKENI. CDR3 size: 13 residues.

The chain combines TRBV2 with TRBJ2-3, with TRBD2 matching 13 bases. Germline CDR1 and CDR2: SNHLY and FYNNEI. Germline trimming cut 6 bases from V and 4 bases from J; bases unmatched to any gene: 7. There are 16 residues in the CDR3. DNA for the CDR3: TGTGCCAGCAGACCTTGGACTAGCGGGAGTTCAGATACGCAGTATTTT. Amino acid sequence: CASRPWTSGSSDTQYF.

This chain uses TRBV2 with TRBJ2-7; D not resolved. Germline-derived CDR1 and CDR2 are SNHLY and FYNNEI. CDR3 length equals 11 residues. V lost 5 bases, J lost 5 bases, and 7 bases lay in between. The CDR3 here is CASSLIDEQYF. DNA of the CDR3: TGTGCCAGCAGTCTTATCGACGAGCAGTACTTC.

The count of this clonotype is one. The chain employs TRBV6-5 and TRBJ2-7, with TRBD2 as a possible D gene (5 bases). CDR3 size: 13 residues. Deletions cut 7 bases from V and 0 bases from J, with 10 bases between. In germline, CDR1 is MNHEY, CDR2 SVGAGI. The CDR3 sequence is CASKGSSSYEQYF. The CDR3 DNA sequence: TGTGCCAGCAAAGGGAGTTCCTCCTACGAGCAGTACTTC.

The J gene is TRBJ2-5, the V gene TRBV29-1; D remains ambiguous. CDR1 is SQVTM and CDR2 is ANQGSEA in the germline V gene. With 3 bases removed from V and 4 bases from J, the gap between germline ends came to 6 bases. This CDR3 comprises 11 residues. This chain's CDR3 is CSVEPGETQYF. The CDR3 DNA sequence: TGCAGCGTTGAGCCTGGAGAGACCCAGTACTTC. The full variable domain, in which reference TRBV29-1 and TRBJ2-5 provide the parts outside the CDR3, is SAVISQKPSRDICQRGTSLTIQCQVDSQVTMMFWYRQQPGQSLTLIATANQGSEATYESGFVIDKFPISRPNLTFSTLTVSNMSPEDSSIYLCSVEPGETQYFGPGTRLLVL.

The chain links TRBV7-2 to TRBJ2-5; 9 bases are shared with TRBD1. This CDR3 comprises 18 residues. In germline, CDR1 is SGHTA, CDR2 FQGNSA. Losses at the gene ends were 2 bases for V and 4 bases for J; bases not matched to a gene: 14. CDR3: CASSLTSAQGAPRETQYF. The CDR3 coding sequence is TGTGCCAGCAGCTTAACGAGCGCACAGGGGGCGCCAAGAGAGACCCAGTACTTC.

V is TRBV13 and J is TRBJ2-7; 8 positions match TRBD1. In germline, CDR1 is PRHDT, CDR2 FYEKMQ (reference sequence). The CDR3 is 15 residues long. V trimming: 3 bases; J trimming: 2 bases; junction bases outside the gene matches: 6. CDR3 sequence reads: CASSFPTGGAYEQYF. The CDR3 nucleotides read TGTGCCAGCAGCTTTCCCACAGGGGGAGCCTACGAGCAGTACTTC.

The rearrangement links TRBV6-5 to TRBJ2-1; 7 bases agree with TRBD2. Germline V gives CDR1 MNHEY, CDR2 SVGAGI. The CDR3 contains 15 residues. Unmatched junction bases numbered 11, after V lost 6 bases and J lost 6 bases. The CDR3 coding sequence is TGTGCCAGCAGGAGGCCGGGACTAAATCGCAATGAGCAGTTCTTC. Its protein product is CASRRPGLNRNEQFF.

The chain joins TRBV18 to TRBJ1-1, with a tentative D call TRBD1 (6 bases). Deletions cut 6 bases from V and 5 bases from J, with 13 bases between. This CDR3 spans 13 amino acids. The germline V gene encodes CDR1 KGHSH and CDR2 LQKENI. The CDR3 nucleotides read TGTGCCAGCTCTTCAGGGGTTCAAACTGAAGCTTTCTTT. It yields the protein CASSSGVQTEAFF.

J is TRBJ1-2 and V is TRBV3-1; 7 nucleotides agree with TRBD1. CDR3 length equals 15 residues. V trimming: 5 bases; J trimming: 8 bases; junction bases outside the gene matches: 14. Per germline, CDR1 LGHDT and CDR2 YNNKEL (reference sequence). The CDR3 DNA reads as TGTGCCAGCAGCTTTAGGGGTCGGGACAGAGAAGGCTACACCTTC. This translates into CASSFRGRDREGYTF.

The chain employs TRBV5-1 and TRBJ2-5, with 9 nucleotides matching TRBD2. This CDR3 is 15 amino acids long. Germline V gene data show CDR1 as SGHRS and CDR2 as YFSETQ. V shed 1 base and J 5 bases; nucleotides not matched to a gene: 6. The CDR3 here is CASSLIAGVLETQYF. CDR3 DNA: TGCGCCAGCAGCTTGATAGCGGGAGTCTTGGAGACCCAGTACTTC.

This chain connects TRBV28 to TRBJ2-5, with D perhaps matching TRBD1 (6 bases). Per the germline V gene, CDR1 is MDHEN and CDR2 is SYDVKM. Between the trimmed V and J ends, which lost 5 bases and 7 bases, there was a span of 20 bases. The CDR3 loop spans 15 amino acids. The DNA of the CDR3 is TGTGCCAGCAGTCCGGGACACCTCGACTCGGGGACCCAGTACTTC. As protein: CASSPGHLDSGTQYF.

The chain is built from TRBV5-1 and TRBJ2-3, with 8 bases aligning to TRBD2. The CDR3 length is 17 residues. CDR1 SGHRS and CDR2 YFSETQ come from the germline V gene. V shed 3 bases, J shed 4 bases, and the junction held 13 bases outside the gene matches. CDR3 amino acids: CASSWSGAGAGADTQYF. The CDR3 DNA is TGCGCCAGCAGCTGGAGCGGAGCGGGAGCGGGCGCAGATACGCAGTATTTT.

The chain employs TRBV5-1 and TRBJ2-3; D not resolved. Germline loops: CDR1 SGHRS, CDR2 YFSETQ. V lost 0 bases, J lost 2 bases, and 4 bases lay in between. The CDR3 length is 13 residues. The CDR3, as DNA: TGCGCCAGCAGCTTGGGCTTCACAGATACGCAGTATTTT. It translates to CASSLGFTDTQYF.

The V and J genes are TRBV7-3 and TRBJ1-1, with D unresolved. V was cut by 2 bases and J by 6 bases, with 10 bases left in between. Germline V gene data show CDR1 as SGHTA and CDR2 as FQGTGA. The CDR3 runs to 13 residues. CDR3 region: CASSLLRESEAFF. Written as DNA, the CDR3 is TGTGCCAGCAGCTTACTTAGGGAATCTGAAGCTTTCTTT.

This rearrangement joins TRBV7-2 to TRBJ2-5; the D gene could be TRBD1 or TRBD2 (6 bases each). Germline CDR1 and CDR2: SGHTA and FQGNSA. Trimming cost V 8 bases and J 5 bases, with 9 bases left between them. This CDR3 is built from 11 residues. The CDR3 DNA follows: TGTGCCAGCCTAGGGGGGGAGACCCAGTACTTC. As protein: CASLGGETQYF.

This clonotype came up once. This chain links TRBV10-3 with TRBJ2-1, with 14 bases lining up with TRBD2. The ends lost 6 bases at V and 5 bases at J; junction bases unmatched: 9. CDR3 length equals 17 residues. The germline CDR1 and CDR2 sequences are ENHRY and SYGVKD. The CDR3 here is CAISQRTSGRLHNEQFF. In DNA, the CDR3 is TGTGCCATCAGCCAACGGACTAGCGGGAGGCTCCACAATGAGCAGTTCTTC.

The chain joins TRBV30 to TRBJ1-1; a possible D gene is TRBD1 (5 bases). CDR1 GTSNPN and CDR2 SVGIG come from the germline V gene (reference sequence). The CDR3 sequence is 15 residues long. The V gene lost 0 bases and the J gene lost 1 base, with 12 bases spanning the gap. The CDR3 DNA follows: TGTGCCTGGAGTGTACGTGGGGGGGGGAACACTGAAGCTTTCTTT. Amino acid sequence: CAWSVRGGGNTEAFF. Full variable domain (outside the CDR3, taken from reference TRBV30 and TRBJ1-1): SQTIHQWPATLVQPVGSPLSLECTVEGTSNPNLYWYRQAAGRGLQLLFYSVGIGQISSEVPQNLSASRPQDRQFILSSKKLLLSDSGFYLCAWSVRGGGNTEAFFGQGTRLTVV.